The T cell receptor beta chain described here comes from a study of Tregs in tolerant kidney transplant recipients. This clone was observed once. V was cut by 7 bases and J by 4 bases, with 20 bases left in between. CDR3 size: 16 residues. The germline V gene encodes CDR1 MDHEN and CDR2 SYDVKM. TCRdb keeps only in-frame clones here, not all; method: immunoSEQ multiplex PCR. The sample has tens of thousands of clones, less than 90% seen once. The sample here was CD4+ T cells from blood, taken before the transplant. The chain employs TRBV28 and TRBJ1-5, with D possibly being TRBD1 (5 bases). The TCR sequence derives from a human donor who received a combined kidney and bone marrow transplant. The CDR3 loop is CASTFPGEGSNQPQHF. CDR3 coding DNA: TGTGCCAGCACCTTCCCGGGGGAGGGGTCGAATCAGCCCCAGCATTTT. Complete variable domain (other parts from reference TRBV28 and TRBJ1-5): DVKVTQSSRYLVKRTGEKVFLECVQDMDHENMFWYRQDPGLGLRLIYFSYDVKMKEKGDIPEGYSVSREKKERFSLILESASTNQTSMYLCASTFPGEGSNQPQHFGDGTRLSIL.